This TCR beta chain was profiled in a study of T cells in narcolepsy. CDR3 size: 13 residues. Germline V lookup: CDR1 SGHVS, CDR2 FNYEAQ. J was trimmed by 3 bases and V by 5 bases; bases with no gene match: 3. Data came from immunoSEQ multiplex PCR; TCRdb stores just in-frame clones and leaves some out. The sample yields 20,000 to 25,000 clones, 70% to 90% seen once. This clone was seen just once. The source is a human donor in good health. This chain connects TRBV7-6 to TRBJ2-7; 8 bases fit TRBD1. The sample consisted of memory (CD45RA-) CD4+ T cells from blood. CDR3 loop: CASSLGQVYEQYF. The CDR3 coding sequence is TGTGCCAGCAGCCTGGGACAGGTCTACGAGCAGTACTTC.